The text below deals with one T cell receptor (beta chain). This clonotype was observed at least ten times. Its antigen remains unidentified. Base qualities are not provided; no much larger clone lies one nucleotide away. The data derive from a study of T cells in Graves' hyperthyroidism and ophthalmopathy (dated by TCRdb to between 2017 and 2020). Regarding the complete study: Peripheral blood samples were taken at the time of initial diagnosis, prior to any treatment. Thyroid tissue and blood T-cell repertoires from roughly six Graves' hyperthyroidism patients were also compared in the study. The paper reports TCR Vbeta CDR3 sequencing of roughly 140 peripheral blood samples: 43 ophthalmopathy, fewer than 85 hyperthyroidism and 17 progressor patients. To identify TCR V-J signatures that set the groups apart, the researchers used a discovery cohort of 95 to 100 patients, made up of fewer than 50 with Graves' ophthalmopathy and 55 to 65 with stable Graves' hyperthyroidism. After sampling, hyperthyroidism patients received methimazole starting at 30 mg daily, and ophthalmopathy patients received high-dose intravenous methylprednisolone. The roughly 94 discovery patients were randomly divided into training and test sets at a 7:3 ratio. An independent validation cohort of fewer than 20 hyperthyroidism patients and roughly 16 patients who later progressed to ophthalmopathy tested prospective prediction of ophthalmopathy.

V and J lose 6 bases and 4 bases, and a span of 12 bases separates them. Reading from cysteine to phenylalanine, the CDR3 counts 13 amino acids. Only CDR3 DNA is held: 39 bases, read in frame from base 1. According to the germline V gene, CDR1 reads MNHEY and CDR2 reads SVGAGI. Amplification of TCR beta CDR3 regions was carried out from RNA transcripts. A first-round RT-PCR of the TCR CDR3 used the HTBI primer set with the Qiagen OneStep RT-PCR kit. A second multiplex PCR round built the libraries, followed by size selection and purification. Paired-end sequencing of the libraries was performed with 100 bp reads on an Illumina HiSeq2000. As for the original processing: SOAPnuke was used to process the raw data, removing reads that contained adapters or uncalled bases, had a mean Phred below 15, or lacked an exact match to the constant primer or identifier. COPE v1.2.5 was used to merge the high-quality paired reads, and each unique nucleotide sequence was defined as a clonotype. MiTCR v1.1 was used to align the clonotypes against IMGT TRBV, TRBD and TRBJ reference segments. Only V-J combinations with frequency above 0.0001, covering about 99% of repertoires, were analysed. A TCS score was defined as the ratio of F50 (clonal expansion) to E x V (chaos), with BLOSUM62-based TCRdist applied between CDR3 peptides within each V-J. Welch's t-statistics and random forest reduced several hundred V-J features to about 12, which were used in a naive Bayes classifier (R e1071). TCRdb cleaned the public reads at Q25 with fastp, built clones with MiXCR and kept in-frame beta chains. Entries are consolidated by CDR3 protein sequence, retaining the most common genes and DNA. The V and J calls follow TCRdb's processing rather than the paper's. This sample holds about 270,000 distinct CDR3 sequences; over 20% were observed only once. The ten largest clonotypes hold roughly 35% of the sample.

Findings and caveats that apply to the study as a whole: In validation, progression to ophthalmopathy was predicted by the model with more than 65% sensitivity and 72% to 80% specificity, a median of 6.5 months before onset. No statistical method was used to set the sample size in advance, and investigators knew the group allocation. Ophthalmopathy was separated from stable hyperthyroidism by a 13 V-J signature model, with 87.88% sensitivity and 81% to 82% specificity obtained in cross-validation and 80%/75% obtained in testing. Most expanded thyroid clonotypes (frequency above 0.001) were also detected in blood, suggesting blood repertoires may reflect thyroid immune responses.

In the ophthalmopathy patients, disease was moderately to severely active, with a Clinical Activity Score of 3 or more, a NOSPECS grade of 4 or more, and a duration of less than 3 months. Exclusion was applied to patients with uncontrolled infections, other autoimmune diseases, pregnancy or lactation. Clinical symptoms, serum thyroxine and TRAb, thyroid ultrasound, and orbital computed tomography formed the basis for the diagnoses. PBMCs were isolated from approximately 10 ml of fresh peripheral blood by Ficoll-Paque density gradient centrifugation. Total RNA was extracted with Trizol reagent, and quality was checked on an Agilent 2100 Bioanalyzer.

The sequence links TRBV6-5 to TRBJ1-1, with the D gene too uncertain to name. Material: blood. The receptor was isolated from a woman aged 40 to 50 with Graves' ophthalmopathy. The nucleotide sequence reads TGTGCCAGCAGCGCCCTAAAGGGCACTGAAGCTTTCTTT. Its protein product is CASSALKGTEAFF.